Detailed here is one T cell receptor (beta chain). The repertoire was sequenced with immunoSEQ multiplex PCR; TCRdb's copy has only in-frame clones and lacks some. The table has under 200,000 clones, roughly 90% seen once. Germline V lookup: CDR1 SGHTA, CDR2 FQGNSA. V shed 5 bases and J 2 bases; nucleotides not matched to a gene: 15. The CDR3 length is 18 residues. The data are from a study of cytomegalovirus exposure and HLA in healthy donors. The rearrangement uses TRBV7-2 and TRBJ2-7, with 10 bases that match TRBD2. The sequence was collected from a woman between 18 and 30 years old in good health and CMV-seronegative. Specimen: PBMCs. Written as DNA, the CDR3 is TGTGCCAGCAGCGGGGGACTAGCGCCCCGCTTGCAGGCCTACGAGCAGTACTTC. Translated: CASSGGLAPRLQAYEQYF. Full variable domain (missing parts from reference TRBV7-2 and TRBJ2-7): GAGVSQSPSNKVTEKGKDVELRCDPISGHTALYWYRQSLGQGLEFLIYFQGNSAPDKSGLPSDRFSAERTGGSVSTLTIQRTQQEDSAVYLCASSGGLAPRLQAYEQYFGPGTRLTVT.